This T cell receptor beta chain derives from a study of Ad26.COV2.S vaccination and SARS-CoV-2 variants. The wider study: In the study, Ad26.COV2.S was injected intramuscularly once, or twice 56 days apart. Study-wide points: Substantial breadth was reportedly displayed by spike-specific CD8+ and CD4+ T cell responses after vaccination. TCR breadth and depth analyses may have underestimated total T cell responses.

CDR3 size: 15 residues. Trimming cost V 7 bases and J 3 bases, with 17 bases left between them. Germline CDR1 is SEHNR and CDR2 is FQNEAQ (reference sequence). Here immunoSEQ multiplex PCR was the method, and the copy in TCRdb shows in-frame clones only, minus some. The sample gives over 300,000 clones, under 90% of which show up once; about 7.1% is in the top ten. Stated treatment: 15 to 20 received Ad26.COV2.S at low or high dose, single or two shots; 5 received placebo; per-sample allocation not given. Sampling occurred on day 63 after the first vaccine or placebo injection. Concerning this clone itself: Antigen specificity is unknown.

The chain links TRBV7-9 to TRBJ2-3, with D hard to call. Sequenced here: peripheral blood, sampled in a trial of Ad26.COV2.S vaccine versus placebo. The TCR originated in a person aged 18 to 65 who received the Ad26.COV2.S COVID-19 vaccine or a placebo. As DNA, the CDR3 is TGTGCCAGCACCTCCCCGGCCCCGGTGACAGATACGCAGTATTTT. The encoded protein is CASTSPAPVTDTQYF. Complete variable domain (other parts from reference TRBV7-9 and TRBJ2-3): DTGVSQNPRHKITKRGQNVTFRCDPISEHNRLYWYRQTLGQGPEFLTYFQNEAQLEKSRLLSDRFSAERPKGSFSTLEIQRTEQGDSAMYLCASTSPAPVTDTQYFGPGTRLTVL.